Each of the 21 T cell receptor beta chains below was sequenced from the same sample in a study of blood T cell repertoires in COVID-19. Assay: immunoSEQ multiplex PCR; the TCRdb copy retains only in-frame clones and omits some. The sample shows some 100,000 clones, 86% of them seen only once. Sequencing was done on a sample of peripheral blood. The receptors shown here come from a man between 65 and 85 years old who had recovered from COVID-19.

In nucleotides, the CDR3 is TGTGCCAGCAGGTTGGACTGGAATCAGCCCCAGCATTTT. Its protein product is CASRLDWNQPQHF. The chain employs TRBV28 and TRBJ1-5; D ambiguous. The CDR3 has 13 amino acids. The V end was cut by 6 bases, the J end by 4 bases, with 10 bases between. Germline CDR1 is MDHEN and CDR2 is SYDVKM.

The CDR3 reads CASSLGGQALEQYF. Here the CDR3 DNA reads TGCGCCAGCAGCTTGGGGGGACAGGCCCTCGAGCAGTACTTC. This chain joins TRBV5-1 and TRBJ2-7, with 8 positions matching TRBD1. The germline V gene has CDR1 SGHRS and CDR2 YFSETQ. With 0 bases clipped from V and 6 bases from J, the junction kept 5 bases outside the gene matches. The CDR3 is made up of 14 amino acids. The full variable domain, with the rest looked up from reference TRBV5-1 and TRBJ2-7, is KAGVTQTPRYLIKTRGQQVTLSCSPISGHRSVSWYQQTPGQGLQFLFEYFSETQRNKGNFPGRFSGRQFSNSRSEMNVSTLELGDSALYLCASSLGGQALEQYFGPGTRLTVT.

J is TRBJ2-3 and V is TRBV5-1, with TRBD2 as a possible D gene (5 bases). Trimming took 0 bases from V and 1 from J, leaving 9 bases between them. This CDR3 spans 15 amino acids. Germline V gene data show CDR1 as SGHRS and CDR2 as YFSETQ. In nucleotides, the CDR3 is TGCGCCAGCAGCTTGGACTCCGGGGGCACAGATACGCAGTATTTT. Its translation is CASSLDSGGTDTQYF.

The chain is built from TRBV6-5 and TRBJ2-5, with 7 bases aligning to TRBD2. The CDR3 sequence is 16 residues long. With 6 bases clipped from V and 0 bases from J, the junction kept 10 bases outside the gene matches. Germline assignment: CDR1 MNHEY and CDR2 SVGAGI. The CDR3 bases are TGTGCCAGCAGCTACGGGAGGTGGGGACACCAAGAGACCCAGTACTTC. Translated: CASSYGRWGHQETQYF.

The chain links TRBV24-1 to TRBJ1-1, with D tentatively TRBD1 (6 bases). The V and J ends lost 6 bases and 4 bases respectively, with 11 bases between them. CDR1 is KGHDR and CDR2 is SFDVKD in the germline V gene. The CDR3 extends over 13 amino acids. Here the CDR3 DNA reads TGTGCCACCAGTCTAACAGGGAGCACTGAAGCTTTCTTT. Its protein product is CATSLTGSTEAFF.

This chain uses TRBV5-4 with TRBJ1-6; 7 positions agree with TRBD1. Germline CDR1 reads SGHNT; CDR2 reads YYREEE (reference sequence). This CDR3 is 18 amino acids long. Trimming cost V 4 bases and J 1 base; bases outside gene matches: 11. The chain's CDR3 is CASSKSTGDPSYNSPLHF. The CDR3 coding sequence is TGTGCCAGCAGCAAATCAACAGGGGATCCGTCCTATAATTCACCCCTCCACTTT.

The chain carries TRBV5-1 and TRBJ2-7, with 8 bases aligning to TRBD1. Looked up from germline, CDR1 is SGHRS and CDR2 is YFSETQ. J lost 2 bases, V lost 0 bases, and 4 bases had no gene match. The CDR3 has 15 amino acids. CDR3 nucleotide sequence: TGCGCCAGCAGCTTGGGGACAGGGAGCGCCTACGAGCAGTACTTC. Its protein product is CASSLGTGSAYEQYF.

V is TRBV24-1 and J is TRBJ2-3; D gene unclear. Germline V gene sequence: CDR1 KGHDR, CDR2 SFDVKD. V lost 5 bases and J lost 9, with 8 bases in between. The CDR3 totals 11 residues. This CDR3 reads CATSASGTQYF. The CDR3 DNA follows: TGTGCCACCAGTGCCTCCGGGACGCAGTATTTT.

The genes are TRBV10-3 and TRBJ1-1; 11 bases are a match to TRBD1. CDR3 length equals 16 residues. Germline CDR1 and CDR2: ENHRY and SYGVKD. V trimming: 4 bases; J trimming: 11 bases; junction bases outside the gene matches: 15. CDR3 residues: CAISGGVRDRGSGAFF. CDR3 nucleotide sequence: TGTGCCATCAGTGGTGGGGTCCGGGACAGGGGGTCTGGGGCTTTCTTT.

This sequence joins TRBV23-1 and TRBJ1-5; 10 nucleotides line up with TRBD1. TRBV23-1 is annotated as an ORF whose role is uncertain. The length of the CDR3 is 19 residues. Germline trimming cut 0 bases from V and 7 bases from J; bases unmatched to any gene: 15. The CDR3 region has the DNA TGCGCCAGCAGTCAATCATGCGAGGGACGACAGGGGGCCGGGCAGCCCCAGCATTTT. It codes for CASSQSCEGRQGAGQPQHF.

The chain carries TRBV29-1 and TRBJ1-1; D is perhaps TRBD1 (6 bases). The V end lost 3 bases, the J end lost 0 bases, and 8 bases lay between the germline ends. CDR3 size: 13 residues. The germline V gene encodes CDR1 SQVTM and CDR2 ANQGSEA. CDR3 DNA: TGCAGCGTTGATAGGGACATGAACACTGAAGCTTTCTTT. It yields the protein CSVDRDMNTEAFF.

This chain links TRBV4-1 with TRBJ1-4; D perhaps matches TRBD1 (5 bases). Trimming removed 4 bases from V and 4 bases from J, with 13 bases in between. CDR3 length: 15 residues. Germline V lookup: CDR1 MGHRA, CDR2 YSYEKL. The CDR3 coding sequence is TGCGCCAGCAGCCTCGGGAGGGACGTTAATGAAAAACTGTTTTTT. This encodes CASSLGRDVNEKLFF.

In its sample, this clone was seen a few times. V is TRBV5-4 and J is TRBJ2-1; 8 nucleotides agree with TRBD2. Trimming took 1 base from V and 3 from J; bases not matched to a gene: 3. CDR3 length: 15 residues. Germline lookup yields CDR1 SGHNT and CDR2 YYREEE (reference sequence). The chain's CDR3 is CASSLSGGNYNEQFF. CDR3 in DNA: TGTGCCAGCAGCTTGTCGGGAGGGAACTACAATGAGCAGTTCTTC.

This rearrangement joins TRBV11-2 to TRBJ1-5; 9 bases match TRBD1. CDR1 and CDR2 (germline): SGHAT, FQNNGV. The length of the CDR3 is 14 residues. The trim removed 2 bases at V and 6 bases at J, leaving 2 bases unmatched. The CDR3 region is CASSLMGQGQPQHF. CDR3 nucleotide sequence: TGTGCCAGCAGCTTAATGGGACAGGGTCAGCCCCAGCATTTT.

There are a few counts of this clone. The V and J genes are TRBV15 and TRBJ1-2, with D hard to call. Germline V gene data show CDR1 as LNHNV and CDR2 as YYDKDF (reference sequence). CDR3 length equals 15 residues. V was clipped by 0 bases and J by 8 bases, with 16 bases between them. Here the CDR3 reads CATSRDQSGIEGYTF. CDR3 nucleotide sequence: TGTGCCACCAGCAGAGATCAGTCGGGAATAGAGGGCTACACCTTC.

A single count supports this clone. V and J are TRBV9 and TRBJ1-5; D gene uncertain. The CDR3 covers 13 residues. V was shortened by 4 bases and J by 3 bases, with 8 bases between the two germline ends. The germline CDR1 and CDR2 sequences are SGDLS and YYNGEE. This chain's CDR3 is CASSPSPNQPQHF. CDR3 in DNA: TGTGCCAGCAGCCCTAGCCCCAATCAGCCCCAGCATTTT.

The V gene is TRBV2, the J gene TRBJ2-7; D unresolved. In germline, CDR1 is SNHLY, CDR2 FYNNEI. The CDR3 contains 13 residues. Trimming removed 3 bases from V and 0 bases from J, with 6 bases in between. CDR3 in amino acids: CASSEGHSYEQYF. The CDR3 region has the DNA TGTGCCAGCAGTGAGGGCCACTCCTACGAGCAGTACTTC.

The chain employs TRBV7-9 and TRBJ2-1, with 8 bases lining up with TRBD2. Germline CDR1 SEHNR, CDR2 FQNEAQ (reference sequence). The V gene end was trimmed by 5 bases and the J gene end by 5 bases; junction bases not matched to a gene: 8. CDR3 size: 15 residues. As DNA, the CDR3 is TGTGCCAGCAGCCCAGGACAGCGGGGGAACAATGAGCAGTTCTTC. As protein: CASSPGQRGNNEQFF.

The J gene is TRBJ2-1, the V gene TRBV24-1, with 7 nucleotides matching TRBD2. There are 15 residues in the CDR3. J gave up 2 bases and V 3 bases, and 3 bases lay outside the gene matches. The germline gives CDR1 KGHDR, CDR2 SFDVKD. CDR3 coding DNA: TGTGCCACCAGTGATCCACGGGGGGCCTACAATGAGCAGTTCTTC. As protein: CATSDPRGAYNEQFF.

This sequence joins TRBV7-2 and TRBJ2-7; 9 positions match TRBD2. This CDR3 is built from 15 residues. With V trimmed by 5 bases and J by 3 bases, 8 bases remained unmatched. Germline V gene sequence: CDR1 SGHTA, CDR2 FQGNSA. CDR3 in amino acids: CASSPSREGYYEQYF. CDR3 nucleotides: TGTGCCAGCAGCCCATCGCGGGAGGGGTACTACGAGCAGTACTTC. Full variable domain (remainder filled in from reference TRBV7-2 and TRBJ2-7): GAGVSQSPSNKVTEKGKDVELRCDPISGHTALYWYRQSLGQGLEFLIYFQGNSAPDKSGLPSDRFSAERTGGSVSTLTIQRTQQEDSAVYLCASSPSREGYYEQYFGPGTRLTVT.

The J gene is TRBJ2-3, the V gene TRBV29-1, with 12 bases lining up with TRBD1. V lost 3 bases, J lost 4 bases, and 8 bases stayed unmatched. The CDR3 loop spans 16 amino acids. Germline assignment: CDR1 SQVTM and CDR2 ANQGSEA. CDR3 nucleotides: TGCAGCGTTGACCTAGGGACAGGGGGCGGTCCAGATACGCAGTATTTT. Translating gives CSVDLGTGGGPDTQYF.